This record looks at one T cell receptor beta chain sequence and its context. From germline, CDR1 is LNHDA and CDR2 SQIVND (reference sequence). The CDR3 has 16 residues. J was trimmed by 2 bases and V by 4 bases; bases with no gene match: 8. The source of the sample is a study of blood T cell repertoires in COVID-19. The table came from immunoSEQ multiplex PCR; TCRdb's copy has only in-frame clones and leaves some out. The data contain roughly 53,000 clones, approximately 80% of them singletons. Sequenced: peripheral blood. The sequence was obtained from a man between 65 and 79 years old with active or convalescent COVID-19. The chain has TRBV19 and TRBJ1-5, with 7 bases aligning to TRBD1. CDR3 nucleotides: TGTGCCAGTAGTACCTGGGTCGGACAGGGCAATCAGCCCCAGCATTTT. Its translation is CASSTWVGQGNQPQHF.